The entry that follows covers one T cell receptor beta chain sequence. The CDR3 sequence is 11 residues long. CDR1 is LNHDA and CDR2 is SQIVND in the germline V gene (reference sequence). The V end was cut by 5 bases, the J end by 6 bases, with 7 bases between. The sample originates from a study of blood T cell repertoires in COVID-19. As for the study in general: Samples came from the United States, Italy and Spain, spanning acute and convalescent COVID-19. The analysed material was cDNA or gDNA that came from T cells, B-cell-depleted T cells, or PBMCs.

Methods used by the authors: Researchers report that nucleated cell counts were estimated from reference gene primer amplification. Using immunoSEQ multiplex PCR, the repertoire was profiled, and TCRdb retains in-frame clones only, with some absent. Clone size and the V and J calls come from that table; the DNA yielded D and trimming. This sample carries about 220,000 clones, more than 75% of them seen once, and the ten largest clones take under 2.5%. The clonotype was recovered from a man aged 35-49 years with active or convalescent COVID-19. The V call is TRBV19, the J call TRBJ1-1, with no clear D. The specimen was peripheral blood. The CDR3 DNA sequence: TGTGCCAGTAGTCTAGGGCCTGAAGCTTTCTTT. Residues: CASSLGPEAFF.